A single T cell receptor (beta chain) is shown here with its context. The antigen is undetermined. V lost 0 bases and J 0 bases, leaving 9 bases between the germline ends. Germline loops: CDR1 MNHEY, CDR2 SVGAGI. The CDR3 totals 16 residues. The data originate from a study of cytomegalovirus exposure and HLA in healthy donors. Study context: A previous analysis identified fewer than 130 million unique TCR beta sequences derived from some 170 million T cells. Findings and limits, study-wide: TCR beta V- and J-gene trimming, according to a later analysis, was linked to a missense DCLRE1C variant.

PCR amplification relied on 60 Vbeta primers (plus 13 Jbeta primers). Only in-frame clones appear in the TCRdb table, and some are missing; sequencing was by immunoSEQ multiplex PCR. Among 150,000 to 200,000 clones listed, around 83% were seen once. The donors gave bone marrow, and they were healthy. Donors were nominally healthy when sampled, though unrecorded immune exposures were likely. The sample taken for sequencing was PBMCs. The V and J genes are TRBV6-5 and TRBJ1-3; D ambiguous. The receptor's source is a man aged 45 to 65 in good health and CMV-seronegative. The CDR3 DNA follows: TGTGCCAGCAGTTACTCGACTGCGTTCTCTGGAAACACCATATATTTT. Protein: CASSYSTAFSGNTIYF.